This T cell receptor beta chain was found in a study of blood T cell repertoires in COVID-19. The CDR3 runs to 16 residues. The ends lost 2 bases at V and 0 bases at J; junction bases unmatched: 5. The germline V gene encodes CDR1 MNHEY and CDR2 SVGAGI. Profiled with immunoSEQ multiplex PCR; TCRdb holds only in-frame clones, not every one. The data hold about 410,000 clones, with 86% observed a single time. Material: peripheral blood. This sequence joins TRBV6-5 and TRBJ1-1; 8 positions agree with TRBD1. This TCR came from a woman in her twenties or thirties with active or convalescent COVID-19. CDR3: CASSYPRQGLNTEAFF. In DNA, the CDR3 is TGTGCCAGCAGTTACCCAAGACAGGGGCTGAACACTGAAGCTTTCTTT.